Each of the 23 T cell receptor beta chains below was sequenced from the same sample in a study of T cell changes during pregnancy in multiple sclerosis. This table comes from immunoSEQ multiplex PCR, and its TCRdb copy is limited to in-frame clones, with some not included. The table records about 79,000 clones, 75% to 95% of them present only once. Sequenced here: CD4+ T cells from peripheral blood mononuclear cells, sampled in the second trimester of pregnancy. The source is a female donor with multiple sclerosis, enrolled in a pregnancy study.

The rearrangement uses TRBV5-1 and TRBJ2-1; TRBD2 matches at 8 bases. V trimming: 2 bases; J trimming: 7 bases; junction bases outside the gene matches: 11. Germline CDR1 and CDR2: SGHRS and YFSETQ. The CDR3 loop spans 16 amino acids. DNA of the CDR3: TGCGCCAGCAGCTTTGCCAGCGGGAGTGGTAATAATGAGCAGTTCTTC. Residues: CASSFASGSGNNEQFF. Looking up the rest from reference TRBV5-1 and TRBJ2-1 gives the full variable domain: KAGVTQTPRYLIKTRGQQVTLSCSPISGHRSVSWYQQTPGQGLQFLFEYFSETQRNKGNFPGRFSGRQFSNSRSEMNVSTLELGDSALYLCASSFASGSGNNEQFFGPGTRLTVL.

V usage is TRBV7-3 and J usage is TRBJ2-1; 8 positions agree with TRBD2. Germline loops: CDR1 SGHTA, CDR2 FQGTGA. Unmatched junction bases numbered 9, after V lost 5 bases and J lost 3 bases. The CDR3 is 16 residues long. CDR3 sequence (DNA): TGTGCCAGCAGCCCATCTCCCGGGACTAGCTACAATGAGCAGTTCTTC. As protein: CASSPSPGTSYNEQFF.

The V call is TRBV7-2, the J call TRBJ2-5; perhaps TRBD2 as D (6 bases). Trimming stripped 6 bases from V and 7 bases from J, with 18 bases between. Germline values: CDR1 SGHTA, CDR2 FQGNSA. This CDR3 comprises 14 residues. The CDR3: CASSYGRGTGTQYF. In DNA form, the CDR3 reads TGTGCCAGCAGTTACGGACGGGGGACTGGGACCCAGTACTTC.

The rearrangement uses TRBV29-1 and TRBJ1-3; D unresolved. The CDR3 totals 13 residues. Between the trimmed V and J ends, which lost 5 bases and 0 bases, there was a span of 8 bases. Germline-derived CDR1 and CDR2 are SQVTM and ANQGSEA. CDR3 in DNA: TGCAGCGTTAGTACAGCCTCTGGAAACACCATATATTTT. Amino acids: CSVSTASGNTIYF.

The chain recombines TRBV6-1 with TRBJ1-4, with 8 nucleotides matching TRBD1. The V and J ends lost 3 bases and 7 bases, in that order; junction bases with no gene match: 1. There are 13 residues in the CDR3. In germline, CDR1 is MNHNS, CDR2 SASEGT. In nucleotides, the CDR3 is TGTGCCAGCAGTGACAGGGGGCTTGAAAAACTGTTTTTT. Translation: CASSDRGLEKLFF.

The J gene is TRBJ2-1, the V gene TRBV9, with TRBD2 matching 8 bases. Germline V gene data show CDR1 as SGDLS and CDR2 as YYNGEE. CDR3 length equals 18 residues. V dropped 0 bases and J dropped 3; count of bases not matched to a gene: 11. This chain's CDR3 is CASSVATKGTRNYNEQFF. The DNA of the CDR3 is TGTGCCAGCAGCGTAGCTACAAAGGGGACTAGAAACTACAATGAGCAGTTCTTC.

This chain joins TRBV5-4 and TRBJ2-3, with D possibly TRBD1 on 6 matching bases. Germline V gene sequence: CDR1 SGHNT, CDR2 YYREEE (reference sequence). The length of the CDR3 is 16 residues. Trimming took off 2 bases at V and 4 bases at J, with 17 bases between the two ends. The chain's CDR3 is CASSFLIGQTPDTQYF. DNA of the CDR3: TGTGCCAGCAGCTTTCTGATTGGACAGACCCCAGATACGCAGTATTTT.

This chain uses TRBV6-1 with TRBJ1-2, with D possibly matching TRBD1 (6 bases). Per germline, CDR1 MNHNS and CDR2 SASEGT. This CDR3 is 14 amino acids long. The V and J ends lost 4 bases and 2 bases respectively, with 11 bases between them. Written as DNA, the CDR3 is TGTGCCAGCAGTGCGGGACACCGAAACTATGGCTACACCTTC. Residues: CASSAGHRNYGYTF.

The gene calls are TRBV6-1 and TRBJ1-2; TRBD1 matches at 7 bases. The V segment lost 6 bases and the J segment 4 bases; nucleotides outside the gene matches: 8. The CDR3 covers 14 residues. Germline V gene lookup returns CDR1 MNHNS and CDR2 SASEGT. The DNA of the CDR3 is TGTGCCAGCAGGACGCCGGGGACAGCCTATGGCTACACCTTC. It specifies CASRTPGTAYGYTF.

The V gene is TRBV7-3, the J gene TRBJ2-4; D possibly corresponds to TRBD2 (5 bases). Germline V lookup: CDR1 SGHTA, CDR2 FQGTGA. Trimming stripped 3 bases from V and 6 bases from J, with 15 bases between. This CDR3 has 15 amino acids. The CDR3 DNA reads as TGTGCCAGCAGCTTCGACCCCGGGAAGGGAAACATTCAGTACTTC. Protein sequence: CASSFDPGKGNIQYF. Variable domain in full (rest from reference TRBV7-3 and TRBJ2-4): GAGVSQTPSNKVTEKGKYVELRCDPISGHTALYWYRQSLGQGPEFLIYFQGTGAADDSGLPNDRFFAVRPEGSVSTLKIQRTERGDSAVYLCASSFDPGKGNIQYFGAGTRLSVL.

V usage is TRBV5-1 and J usage is TRBJ2-7; D is possibly TRBD1 (6 bases). Germline CDR1 SGHRS, CDR2 YFSETQ. V was pared by 4 bases and J by 2 bases, with 19 bases between. The CDR3 covers 16 residues. CDR3 DNA: TGCGCCAGCAGCCCCGGTCATGGGGGCTCGGCCTACGAGCAGTACTTC. This encodes CASSPGHGGSAYEQYF.

The rearrangement links TRBV6-6 to TRBJ1-5; no clear D gene. The V end lost 0 bases, the J end lost 0 bases, and 3 bases lay between the germline ends. Per the germline V gene, CDR1 is MNHNY and CDR2 is SVGAGI (reference sequence). The CDR3 covers 14 residues. The CDR3 is CASSYSRSNQPQHF. CDR3 bases: TGTGCCAGCAGTTACTCCCGTAGCAATCAGCCCCAGCATTTT.

The chain joins TRBV18 to TRBJ2-7; D not resolved. The CDR3 is 14 amino acids. V lost 8 bases and J 3 bases, leaving 17 bases between the germline ends. Germline V gives CDR1 KGHSH, CDR2 LQKENI. The CDR3 nucleotides read TGTGCCAGCACACGATCGGCCACGGGCTACGAGCAGTACTTC. Translating it yields CASTRSATGYEQYF.

This rearrangement joins TRBV9 to TRBJ2-7; 11 nucleotides align to TRBD1. The CDR3 runs to 16 residues. Germline-derived CDR1 and CDR2 are SGDLS and YYNGEE. V shed 0 bases and J 2 bases; nucleotides not matched to a gene: 4. The CDR3 is CASSVGGDRGAYEQYF. The CDR3 nucleotides are TGTGCCAGCAGCGTAGGAGGGGACAGGGGGGCCTACGAGCAGTACTTC.

J is TRBJ2-1 and V is TRBV11-2, with 7 bases lining up with TRBD2. The germline V gene has CDR1 SGHAT and CDR2 FQNNGV. Trimming took 4 bases from V and 3 from J; bases not matched to a gene: 3. The CDR3 has 14 residues. CDR3 loop: CASSSRTSYNEQFF. In nucleotides, the CDR3 is TGTGCCAGCAGCTCGAGGACTAGCTACAATGAGCAGTTCTTC.

The chain has TRBV30 and TRBJ2-2; weak D call: TRBD2 (6 bases). This CDR3 spans 14 amino acids. Trimming pared 3 bases from V and 9 bases from J, leaving 17 bases between. Germline V gene sequence: CDR1 GTSNPN, CDR2 SVGIG (reference sequence). The CDR3 DNA follows: TGTGCCTGGAGCCGGCTCGGGGGTCGCAGGGAGCTGTTTTTT. Protein: CAWSRLGGRRELFF.

V is TRBV16 and J is TRBJ2-3, with TRBD2 matching over 7 bases. Trimming removed 7 bases from V and 4 bases from J; junction bases left unmatched: 11. Per germline, CDR1 KGHSY and CDR2 FQNENV. The CDR3 extends over 15 amino acids. The CDR3 DNA follows: TGTGCCAGCACCGCCCCTGCGGGAGTATCAGATACGCAGTATTTT. Translated: CASTAPAGVSDTQYF.

The chain recombines TRBV7-2 with TRBJ2-5, with 10 bases matching TRBD2. Germline V CDR1 and CDR2: SGHTA, FQGNSA. This CDR3 is 17 amino acids long. Trimming removed 5 bases from V and 4 bases from J; junction bases left unmatched: 13. The CDR3 DNA is TGTGCCAGCAGCGAAAACCTAGCGGGAGTCGGCGTAGAGACCCAGTACTTC. Protein product: CASSENLAGVGVETQYF.

The rearrangement uses TRBV6-6 and TRBJ1-2; TRBD1 might be the D (5 bases). This CDR3 spans 13 amino acids. CDR1 and CDR2 (germline): MNHNY, SVGAGI (reference sequence). V dropped 7 bases and J dropped 8 bases, with 17 bases sitting between them. CDR3 protein: CASINSGEEGYTF. Written as DNA, the CDR3 is TGTGCCAGCATCAACTCGGGGGAAGAAGGCTACACCTTC.

The J gene is TRBJ2-5, the V gene TRBV7-2, with D possibly being TRBD2 (5 bases). The CDR3 is 14 amino acids. The germline gives CDR1 SGHTA, CDR2 FQGNSA. Trimming removed 2 bases at V and 2 bases at J, with 9 bases between. CDR3 sequence reads: CASSLFGEQETQYF. In DNA form, the CDR3 reads TGTGCCAGCAGCTTATTCGGGGAACAAGAGACCCAGTACTTC.

This clone has just a few counts. The rearrangement uses TRBV19 and TRBJ2-7; 9 bases line up with TRBD2. CDR3 size: 16 residues. CDR1 and CDR2 from the germline V gene are LNHDA and SQIVND (reference sequence). V shed 1 base and J 2 bases; nucleotides not matched to a gene: 6. The CDR3 region is CASSIGGSGSAYEQYF. The CDR3 DNA sequence: TGTGCCAGTAGTATAGGGGGTAGCGGGAGCGCCTACGAGCAGTACTTC.

For this clone: One end of the junction does not line up with germline, which may come from a read error. V usage is TRBV15 and J usage is TRBJ1-1, with TRBD1 as a possible D gene (6 bases). This CDR3 spans 14 amino acids. Per the germline V gene, CDR1 is LNHNV and CDR2 is YYDKDF (reference sequence). CDR3 DNA sequence: TGTGCCACCAGCAGTCCAGGGGCCCTCCCTTTTTTAGGCTTT. It specifies CATSSPGALPFLGF.

This clone was picked up a small number of times. The V gene is TRBV7-8, the J gene TRBJ1-2; a possible D gene is TRBD1 (6 bases). Germline CDR1 is SGHVS and CDR2 is FQNEAQ. CDR3 size: 14 residues. The V gene lost 4 bases and the J gene lost 4 bases, with 13 bases spanning the gap. The CDR3 bases are TGTGCCAGCAGCTATCGGGACAACACCTATGGCTACACCTTC. It codes for CASSYRDNTYGYTF.